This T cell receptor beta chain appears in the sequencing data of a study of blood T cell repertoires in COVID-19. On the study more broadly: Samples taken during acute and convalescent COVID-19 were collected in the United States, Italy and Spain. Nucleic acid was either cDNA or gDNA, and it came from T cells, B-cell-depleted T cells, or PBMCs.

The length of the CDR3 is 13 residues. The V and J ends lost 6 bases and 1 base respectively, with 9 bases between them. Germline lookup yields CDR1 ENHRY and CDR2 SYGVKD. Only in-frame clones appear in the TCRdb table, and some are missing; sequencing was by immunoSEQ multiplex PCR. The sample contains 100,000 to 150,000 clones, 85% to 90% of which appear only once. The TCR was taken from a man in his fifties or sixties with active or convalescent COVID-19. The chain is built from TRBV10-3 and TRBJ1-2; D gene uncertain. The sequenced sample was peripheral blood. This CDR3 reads CAISPGNNYGYTF. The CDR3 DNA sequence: TGTGCCATCAGCCCGGGGAATAACTATGGCTACACCTTC.